This T cell receptor (beta chain) emerged from a study of T cells in Graves' hyperthyroidism and ophthalmopathy. Patients having uncontrolled infection, another autoimmune disease, pregnancy or lactation were not included. Isolation of PBMCs was performed on 8.5 to 10 ml fresh peripheral blood. This clonotype was seen only a few times. Researchers amplified the TCR beta CDR3 regions from RNA transcripts. HTBI primers were used for first-round RT-PCR of the TCR CDR3. TCRdb re-called the multiplex PCR reads with MiXCR, one entry per CDR3 protein. The sample yields 300,000 to 450,000 distinct CDR3 sequences, 13% seen once. Germline V CDR1 and CDR2: SEHNR, FQNEAQ (reference sequence). Trimming shortened V by 5 bases and J by 5 bases, and 13 bases separated the two germline ends. This CDR3 is built from 14 residues.

The receptor's source is a woman younger than 35 with Graves' hyperthyroidism. The V call is TRBV7-9, the J call TRBJ2-1; no reliable D call. Sequencing was done on a sample of blood. CDR3 sequence reads: CASSRLTGDNEQFF. CDR3 nucleotide sequence: TGTGCCAGCAGCCGCCTGACTGGGGACAATGAGCAGTTCTTC.